The clone carrying this T cell receptor beta chain was counted ten times or more. This specimen comes from a study of spatial heterogeneity in lung cancer. Every individual TCR cDNA molecule carried its own unique molecular identifier, which allowed correction of PCR and sequencing errors. TCRdb reprocessed the 5' RACE reads via MiXCR and lists one record per CDR3 protein. The table has under 25,000 distinct CDR3 sequences, 5.5% to 8.5% seen once. The CDR3 runs to 13 residues. Trimming removed 5 bases from V and 3 bases from J, with 11 bases in between. The germline CDR1 and CDR2 sequences are SGHTA and FQGTGA. This sample's time point: sample taken at primary tumor resection. Whole RNA obtained from tumor, nontumor lung or frozen PBMC underwent sequencing without sorting. Donation came from some 73 patients with untreated early-stage non-small cell lung cancer.

The rearrangement joins TRBV7-3 to TRBJ2-7; D might be TRBD2 (6 bases). The source is a male donor with early-stage non-small cell lung cancer. The starting material was PBMCs, obtained at surgery. The CDR3, as DNA: TGTGCCAGCAGCCCGGCCGGGAGCTACGAGCAGTACTTC. Its translation: CASSPAGSYEQYF.